The 21 T cell receptor beta chains presented below share a single source sample, sequenced in a study of blood T cell repertoires in COVID-19. Libraries were prepared by immunoSEQ multiplex PCR; TCRdb keeps only in-frame clonotypes and omits some of them. Of 110,000 or so clones in the sample, roughly four fifths were seen once. The sequencing sample was made of peripheral blood. All receptors come from a human donor in a cohort sampled during active COVID-19.

The CDR3 nucleotides read TGTGCCAGCAGTTACGGGTGGGCCTATGGCTACACCTTC. Amino acids: CASSYGWAYGYTF. The V gene is TRBV6-5, the J gene TRBJ1-2; D not resolved. From germline, CDR1 is MNHEY and CDR2 SVGAGI. This CDR3 has 13 residues. V lost 2 bases, J lost 4 bases, and 8 bases lay in between.

The genes are TRBV11-2 and TRBJ1-1; D is unclear. The CDR3 sequence is 14 residues long. Germline V CDR1 and CDR2: SGHAT, FQNNGV. Trimming pared 5 bases from V and 4 bases from J, leaving 14 bases between. CDR3 coding DNA: TGTGCCAGCAGCACTACCGGGTCTCCCACTGAAGCTTTCTTT. Translated, it gives CASSTTGSPTEAFF.

The chain is built from TRBV7-2 and TRBJ2-1, with 11 bases fitting TRBD2. V gave up 1 base and J gave up 6 bases; unmatched junction bases: 5. The length of the CDR3 is 16 residues. The germline CDR1 and CDR2 sequences are SGHTA and FQGNSA. This CDR3 is CASSLVLAGGRNEQFF. CDR3 nucleotides: TGTGCCAGCAGCTTAGTCCTAGCGGGGGGACGCAATGAGCAGTTCTTC.

The CDR3 coding sequence is TGCAGCGTGGGGGCCCTCTACGAGCAGTACTTC. Its protein product is CSVGALYEQYF. V gene TRBV29-1 combines with J gene TRBJ2-7; TRBD1 is a possible D gene (6 bases). The CDR3 is 11 residues long. Trimming left V 6 bases short and J 3 bases short, with 9 bases between. CDR1 and CDR2 (germline): SQVTM, ANQGSEA.

The chain carries TRBV3-1 (or the pseudogene TRBV3-2) and TRBJ2-7; the match to TRBD1 covers 9 bases. Trimming took 1 base from V and 3 from J; bases not matched to a gene: 10. Germline V lookup: CDR1 LGHDT, CDR2 YNNKEL (reference sequence). This CDR3 has 17 residues. CDR3: CASSQARGTGIFYEQYF. In DNA, the CDR3 is TGTGCCAGCAGCCAAGCGCGCGGGACAGGGATATTCTACGAGCAGTACTTC.

This clone was observed once. The CDR3 loop reads CASERTGSTDTQYF. The CDR3 nucleotides read TGTGCCAGCGAACGGACAGGGAGCACAGATACGCAGTATTTT. This chain joins TRBV6-5 and TRBJ2-3, with 8 bases lining up with TRBD1. Trimming removed 8 bases from V and 0 bases from J; junction bases left unmatched: 4. This CDR3 comprises 14 residues. Germline CDR1 reads MNHEY; CDR2 reads SVGAGI.

Comment on this clone: Mismatch with germline at one junction end may stem from a read error. The chain employs TRBV6-5 and TRBJ2-5; a possible D gene is TRBD1 (6 bases). The germline gives CDR1 MNHEY, CDR2 SVGAGI. This CDR3 has 14 amino acids. CDR3 nucleotides: TGTGCCAGCAGTGACTCCCGGACAGTTGAGACCCAGTACTTC. This encodes CASSDSRTVETQYF.

There are a few counts of this clone. The chain employs TRBV6-5 and TRBJ1-2; 8 nucleotides agree with TRBD1. This CDR3 is built from 15 residues. Unmatched junction bases numbered 10, after V lost 9 bases and J lost 1 base. CDR1 MNHEY and CDR2 SVGAGI come from the germline V gene. For the CDR3, the DNA is TGTGCCAGTCGGGCGCAGGGGGCTGGTAACTATGGCTACACCTTC. Protein product: CASRAQGAGNYGYTF.

This rearrangement joins TRBV7-9 to TRBJ2-1; the match to TRBD2 covers 15 bases. Trimming cost V 4 bases and J 1 base; bases outside gene matches: 8. The CDR3 spans 19 residues. Germline lookup yields CDR1 SEHNR and CDR2 FQNEAQ (reference sequence). CDR3 bases: TGTGCCAGCAGCTCTGGACTAGCGGGGGGGCAAAGGTCCTACAATGAGCAGTTCTTC. Its translation: CASSSGLAGGQRSYNEQFF.

The V and J genes are TRBV18 and TRBJ1-3; 8 bases are shared with TRBD1. The CDR3 runs to 13 residues. Per the germline V gene, CDR1 is KGHSH and CDR2 is LQKENI. The junction had 1 base not matched to a gene; V was cut back by 6 bases and J by 3 bases. The CDR3 coding sequence is TGTGCCAGCTCCGACAGGGGTGGAAACACCATATATTTT. This codes for CASSDRGGNTIYF.

The V and J genes are TRBV7-9 and TRBJ2-3, with a tentative D call TRBD2 (7 bases). CDR1 is SEHNR, CDR2 FQNEAQ, per germline (reference sequence). The CDR3 is made up of 17 amino acids. V lost 0 bases and J 4 bases, leaving 17 bases between the germline ends. This chain's CDR3 is CASSLAGGGPAADTQYF. The CDR3 coding sequence is TGTGCCAGCAGCTTAGCGGGGGGGGGCCCGGCGGCAGATACGCAGTATTTT.

This chain joins TRBV10-3 and TRBJ2-3; possible D gene TRBD2, 6 bases. The CDR3 is 17 amino acids. The V and J ends lost 7 bases and 1 base respectively, with 21 bases between them. Germline V CDR1 and CDR2: ENHRY, SYGVKD. CDR3: CAIKEFKSGGGTDTQYF. The CDR3 DNA is TGTGCCATCAAGGAATTTAAATCCGGGGGTGGCACAGATACGCAGTATTTT.

V and J are TRBV6-5 and TRBJ2-3, with a tentative D call TRBD1 (6 bases). Germline CDR1 and CDR2: MNHEY and SVGAGI. Trimming removed 4 bases at V and 10 bases at J, with 15 bases between. This CDR3 contains 13 residues. The CDR3 region has the DNA TGTGCCAGCAGTTTGACCCACCGACAGGCGCAGTATTTT. This encodes CASSLTHRQAQYF.

The CDR3 sequence is CATRDSGTTEAFF. DNA of the CDR3: TGTGCCACCCGGGACTCAGGGACTACTGAAGCTTTCTTT. The rearrangement links TRBV6-5 to TRBJ1-1; TRBD1 might be the D (5 bases). V lost 10 bases and J 5 bases, leaving 17 bases between the germline ends. Germline CDR1 is MNHEY and CDR2 is SVGAGI. The length of the CDR3 is 13 residues.

V usage is TRBV4-1 and J usage is TRBJ1-4, with TRBD1 matching 9 bases. Germline V gene data show CDR1 as MGHRA and CDR2 as YSYEKL. CDR3 length: 16 amino acids. J was trimmed by 6 bases and V by 1 base; bases with no gene match: 6. The CDR3 DNA sequence: TGCGCCAGCAGCCAAGTTGGGACAGGGAGTGATGAAAAACTGTTTTTT. It encodes CASSQVGTGSDEKLFF.

The CDR3 DNA sequence: TGCGCCAGCAGCCAAGTACCCGGGACTTCGAAGGGCGAGCAGTACTTC. Translating gives CASSQVPGTSKGEQYF. The V gene is TRBV4-1, the J gene TRBJ2-7; perhaps TRBD2 as D (6 bases). Germline V gives CDR1 MGHRA, CDR2 YSYEKL. V lost 1 base and J lost 6, with 19 bases in between. This CDR3 region has 16 residues.

This clone has a single count. In the same sample, other DNA sequences code for this CDR3. This chain connects TRBV19 to TRBJ1-2; 9 positions match TRBD1. The junction had 11 bases not matched to a gene; V was cut back by 5 bases and J by 4 bases. The V gene's germline CDR1 is LNHDA and CDR2 SQIVND (reference sequence). The CDR3 is 16 amino acids. The CDR3 loop reads CASSRDREGLGYGYTF. In nucleotides, the CDR3 is TGTGCCAGTAGTCGGGACAGGGAAGGACTGGGCTATGGCTACACCTTC.

This clone was detected only once. CDR3 in amino acids: CASSDVQGGVTGELFF. DNA of the CDR3: TGTGCCAGCAGTGACGTTCAGGGGGGCGTCACCGGGGAGCTGTTTTTT. The gene calls are TRBV2 and TRBJ2-2, with a possible D match to TRBD1 (7 bases). The CDR3 loop spans 16 amino acids. Germline V gives CDR1 SNHLY, CDR2 FYNNEI. Trimming shortened V by 3 bases and J by 4 bases, and 15 bases separated the two germline ends.

The J gene is TRBJ2-7, the V gene TRBV18, with 9 bases that match TRBD1. Germline CDR1 is KGHSH and CDR2 is LQKENI. The length of the CDR3 is 14 residues. V lost 3 bases, J lost 3 bases, and 3 bases stayed unmatched. The CDR3 sequence is CASSPRQGVYEQYF. CDR3 nucleotide sequence: TGTGCCAGCTCACCGAGACAGGGGGTCTACGAGCAGTACTTC.

The V call is TRBV10-3, the J call TRBJ2-1, with TRBD2 identical over 9 bases. The ends lost 4 bases at V and 6 bases at J; junction bases unmatched: 4. Germline CDR1 ENHRY, CDR2 SYGVKD. The CDR3 is 14 residues long. CDR3 sequence: CAISGLRGGNEQFF. The CDR3 DNA is TGTGCCATCAGTGGGTTGCGGGGGGGCAATGAGCAGTTCTTC.

V is TRBV5-5 and J is TRBJ1-1; weak D call: TRBD1 (5 bases). Germline CDR1 and CDR2: SGHKS and YYEKEE (reference sequence). The CDR3 is 14 residues long. Trimming took 5 bases from V and 3 from J, leaving 14 bases between them. CDR3 DNA sequence: TGTGCCAGCAGAACGGGACTTTCGGACACTGAAGCTTTCTTT. It translates to CASRTGLSDTEAFF. Full variable domain (remainder filled in from reference TRBV5-5 and TRBJ1-1): DAGVTQSPTHLIKTRGQQVTLRCSPISGHKSVSWYQQVLGQGPQFIFQYYEKEERGRGNFPDRFSARQFPNYSSELNVNALLLGDSALYLCASRTGLSDTEAFFGQGTRLTVV.